These T cell receptor beta chains were read from a single sample in a study of T cell repertoires in cytomegalovirus infection. Each CDR3 protein gets one entry after TCRdb re-called the reads with MiXCR. The sample has around 500,000 distinct CDR3 sequences, roughly 46% seen once. Their antigen targets remain unknown. The sample consisted of cultured PBMCs, taken from culture after CMV antigen stimulation. Receptors were obtained from a human donor in good health (CMV status not recorded). Some clones in this sample may be carry-over from other donors' samples. Each CDR3 is given with its conserved first and last residue. Each record gives: clone size, V gene, CDR3 protein. Clone size is given for some rows only: seen once, a few or many times, or a class if the clone is expanded.

>NA|TRBV7-8
CASSLGQGVNTIYF
>NA|TRBV11-2
CASSTRARQETQYF
>NA|TRBV9
CASSVGPQETQYF
>NA|TRBV7-6
CASSSLLVLKATNEKLFF
>NA|TRBV4-1
CASSRDPGGGQPQHF
>NA|TRBV7-9
CASTQAGSATDTQYF
>NA|TRBV7-6
CASSNTYRSYEQYF
>NA|TRBV6-8
CASTPVSSGRGADTQYF
>NA|TRBV12-3/TRBV12-4
CASSFWAGAGELFF
>few|TRBV20-1
CSARNLGLNTGELFF
>NA|TRBV7-8
CASSLVVKNTRELFF
>NA|TRBV12-3/TRBV12-4
CASSPSGTSGSINQFF
>few|TRBV7-2
CASSSKRGVITDTQYF
>few|TRBV19
CASSMAWGAIYNSPLHF
>NA|TRBV6-8
CASSRGGRDNEQFF
>NA|TRBV4-1
CATSEGLIYNSPLHF
>NA|TRBV6-5
CASSPRTVGNSPLHF
>NA|TRBV6-1
CASSEGPPSTIYF